This paragraph reports one T cell receptor beta chain. It has no known antigen specificity. Base qualities are not recorded, but no much larger clone differs from it by a single base. The trial excluded patients who had a history of autoimmune disease or were on systemic immunosuppression. In every dose cohort, peripheral blood was drawn for TCR sequencing at baseline, cycle 4 day 1, and cycle 7 day 1. Samples were obtained from an open-label, multicenter, first-in-human phase I dose-escalation trial of ivuxolimab. Adults with locally advanced or metastatic head and neck squamous cell, hepatocellular, melanoma or renal cell carcinoma were enrolled in the trial. Before TCR sequencing, CD4+ and CD8+ T cells were separately sorted from peripheral blood. To sequence the TCRbeta CDR3 region, genomic DNA was isolated from the sorted cells. TCRbeta CDR3 regions were sequenced using the immunoSEQ Assay. In TCRdb, the immuneACCESS table is reduced to in-frame sequences with V and J assigned. These tables do not hold every clone; where another copy was compared, an unresolved V gene accounts for under half, and the others remain unexplained. Here the sample has tens of thousands of clones; about nine tenths occur a single time. The ten largest make up 30% to 35% of the sample.

Compared with germline, V lacks 0 bases and J lacks 8 bases; bases without a gene match: 10. Via the germline V gene, CDR1 is SGHDT and CDR2 YYEEEE. The CDR3 runs 15 amino acids, cysteine and phenylalanine included. The sequence is cut down to CDR3 DNA, 45 bases in frame from base 1. This entry belongs to a study of OX40 agonist ivuxolimab in advanced cancers. The study in broad terms: Ivuxolimab, which targeted the costimulatory receptor OX40 (CD134), was an agonistic, fully human IgG2 monoclonal antibody. Partial responses occurred in three dose-escalation patients: two with cutaneous melanoma and one with hepatocellular carcinoma. Intravenous ivuxolimab was administered to patients every 2 weeks at six dose levels: 0.01, 0.1, 0.3, 1.5, 3 and 10 mg/kg. Of the approximately 50 dose-escalation patients, hepatocellular carcinoma was present in 19, melanoma in around 15, renal cell carcinoma in 9 and head and neck cancer in 9. The monotherapy dose-escalation portion (N ≈ 50 patients) of the phase I ivuxolimab trial is reported in the paper. Prior anti-PD-1, anti-PD-L1 or anti-CTLA-4 therapy was permitted, and less than 45% of dose-escalation patients had received checkpoint inhibitors. The dose-escalation cohort was 82.7% male with a mean age of about 60 years, ranging from roughly 20 to 85. Peripheral TCRbeta sequencing aimed to test whether ivuxolimab altered TCR sequence diversity and caused clonal T-cell expansion.

Overall study results and their limits: In the 0.1-3.0 mg/kg groups, partial responders had among the lowest normalized peripheral clonal expansion, particularly in CD8+ T cells. Antigen specificity was not determined for the clonally expanded peripheral T cells. At doses of 0.1 to 3.0 mg/kg, clonal expansion of both CD4+ and CD8+ T cells in blood was seen between baseline and week 6. Low levels of normalized T-cell clonal expansion were also shown by some nonresponding patients. After ivuxolimab, CD8+ T cells had more expanded clones than CD4+ T cells on average.

The sample consisted of CD4+ or CD8+ T cells sorted from blood, taken in a trial of the OX40 agonist ivuxolimab. The receptor chain draws on TRBV5-6 and TRBJ1-1; 7 central nucleotides agree with TRBD1. This TCR came from an adult with an advanced solid tumor such as melanoma, head and neck, liver or kidney cancer. The CDR3 in this case is CASSLEKGGTEEAFF. The DNA sequence is given as TGTGCCAGCAGCTTGGAAAAGGGGGGGACAGAAGAAGCTTTCTTT.